This entry is about one TCR beta chain. The data are from a study of blood T cell repertoires in COVID-19. There are 12 residues in the CDR3. Germline CDR1 is GTSNPN and CDR2 is SVGIG (reference sequence). After removal of 4 bases from V and 12 bases from J, the junction contained 10 bases not matched to a gene. Cohort 3 recovered donors had two negative PCRs, clearance, or symptom resolution. The data were produced by immunoSEQ multiplex PCR, yet TCRdb's version contains in-frame clones alone and is incomplete. The sample records about 350,000 clones, roughly 90% being singletons. V gene TRBV30 combines with J gene TRBJ2-5; 8 bases fit TRBD2. The TCR sequence derives from a woman aged 25 to 39 who had recovered from COVID-19. Sequencing was done on a sample of PBMCs or T cells enriched from blood (not recorded which). CDR3 amino acids: CAWNPGGDPEYF. CDR3 sequence (DNA): TGTGCCTGGAACCCCGGGGGGGATCCGGAGTACTTC.